The subject of this entry is one TCR beta chain. Its matching antigen is unknown. The method was immunoSEQ multiplex PCR; TCRdb's version includes in-frame clones alone and lacks a portion of them. This sample has over 15,000 clones, with 88% found just once. The length of the CDR3 is 13 residues. V was trimmed by 5 bases and J by 7 bases, leaving 11 bases between them. Germline V gene lookup returns CDR1 SGHAT and CDR2 FQNNGV. This entry comes from a study of lymphopenia after photon versus proton radiotherapy. Study-level results: Under photons, naive T cells and diversity fell while effector/memory populations rose. A bigger post-nadir fall in TCR diversity correlated inversely with survival time in deceased patients.

The sample here was peripheral blood, taken from a patient treated with proton-based radiotherapy. The source of this sequence is a man aged 70-80 years with pancreatic cancer. The chain employs TRBV11-2 and TRBJ1-4; D is undetermined. CDR3 sequence reads: CASSPRAGEKLFF. DNA for the CDR3: TGTGCCAGCAGCCCAAGAGCGGGTGAAAAACTGTTTTTT.